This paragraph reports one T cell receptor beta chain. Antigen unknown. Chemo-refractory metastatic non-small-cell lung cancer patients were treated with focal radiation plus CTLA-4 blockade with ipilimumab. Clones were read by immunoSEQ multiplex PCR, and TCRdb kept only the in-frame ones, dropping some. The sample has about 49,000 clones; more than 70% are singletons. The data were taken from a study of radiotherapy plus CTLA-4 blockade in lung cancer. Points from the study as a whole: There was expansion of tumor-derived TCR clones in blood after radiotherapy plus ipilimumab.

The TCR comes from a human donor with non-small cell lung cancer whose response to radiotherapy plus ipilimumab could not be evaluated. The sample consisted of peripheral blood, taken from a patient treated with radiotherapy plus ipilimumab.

CDR3 residues: CASSESRLAGSVEQFF. CDR3 nucleotide sequence: TGCGCCAGCAGTGAGTCGAGGCTAGCGGGGTCAGTTGAGCAGTTCTTC. The chain links TRBV10-1 to TRBJ2-1, with TRBD2 matching 9 bases. The CDR3 covers 16 residues. Germline CDR1 WNHNN, CDR2 SYGVQD (reference sequence). V shed 0 bases, J shed 9 bases, and the junction held 9 bases outside the gene matches.